A single sample is the source of the 10 T cell receptor beta chains below, sequenced in a study of T cell responses to AZD1222 COVID-19 vaccine. Clones were sequenced by immunoSEQ multiplex PCR, and TCRdb holds only the in-frame ones, with some missing. This repertoire shows about 120,000 clones, around nine tenths found once; its top ten account for around 8.6%. The input for sequencing was peripheral blood, taken on day 0 of AZD1222 vaccination. The receptor source for this set is an adult in good health.

The V and J genes are TRBV30 and TRBJ2-1, with 9 bases lining up with TRBD2. After removal of 0 bases from V and 10 bases from J, the junction contained 4 bases not matched to a gene. CDR3 length: 13 amino acids. Germline CDR1 and CDR2: GTSNPN and SVGIG (reference sequence). CDR3 sequence (DNA): TGTGCCTGGAGTGTAACTACTAGCGGGGAGCAGTTCTTC. It encodes CAWSVTTSGEQFF.

The genes are TRBV5-1 and TRBJ2-3; D is tentatively TRBD1 or TRBD2 (6 bases each). Germline V CDR1 and CDR2: SGHRS, YFSETQ. V was clipped by 2 bases and J by 4 bases, with 14 bases between them. CDR3 length: 15 residues. This CDR3 is CASSFGGRAADTQYF. The CDR3 DNA reads TGCGCCAGCAGCTTTGGGGGGCGCGCGGCAGATACGCAGTATTTT.

The chain is built from TRBV3-1 (or the pseudogene TRBV3-2) and TRBJ2-1; D is ambiguous. The CDR3 runs 14 residues. Germline V gene data show CDR1 as LGHDT and CDR2 as YNNKEL (reference sequence). The V end was cut by 0 bases, the J end by 7 bases, with 10 bases between. The CDR3 here is CASSQDIVRNEQFF. The CDR3 nucleotides are TGTGCCAGCAGCCAAGATATTGTGAGGAATGAGCAGTTCTTC.

The chain is built from TRBV5-1 and TRBJ2-1; 11 bases match TRBD1. V lost 0 bases and J lost 6; bases outside the gene matches: 5. Germline loops: CDR1 SGHRS, CDR2 YFSETQ. This CDR3 spans 16 amino acids. The DNA for the CDR3 is TGCGCCAGCAGCTTGGGAGGGACAGGGGGTTTCAATGAGCAGTTCTTC. Translating it yields CASSLGGTGGFNEQFF.

The V call is TRBV28, the J call TRBJ1-5; D not certain. The CDR3 is 12 residues long. Per germline, CDR1 MDHEN and CDR2 SYDVKM. V lost 3 bases and J lost 3, with 3 bases in between. The CDR3 region has the DNA TGTGCCAGCAGTTTGCTCAATCAGCCCCAGCATTTT. Residues: CASSLLNQPQHF.

Only one count was recorded for this clone. This chain uses TRBV5-1 with TRBJ2-7, with D perhaps TRBD1 or TRBD2 (6 bases each). V was trimmed by 2 bases and J by 2 bases, leaving 14 bases between them. Germline values: CDR1 SGHRS, CDR2 YFSETQ. There are 15 residues in the CDR3. CDR3 loop: CASSFTGTWTYEQYF. In nucleotides, the CDR3 is TGCGCCAGCAGCTTTACAGGGACTTGGACCTACGAGCAGTACTTC.

This clone was seen once. The chain carries TRBV24-1 and TRBJ2-5, with 13 nucleotides matching TRBD2. The V segment lost 5 bases and the J segment 3 bases; nucleotides outside the gene matches: 8. The germline gives CDR1 KGHDR, CDR2 SFDVKD. The CDR3 runs to 17 residues. Written as DNA, the CDR3 is TGTGCCACCAGTGTTGGAGGCGGACTAGCGGGGGAAGAGACCCAGTACTTC. Translated: CATSVGGGLAGEETQYF.

This chain joins TRBV6-4 and TRBJ2-6; tentatively, D is TRBD1 (6 bases). V dropped 6 bases and J dropped 2 bases, with 14 bases sitting between them. CDR3 length: 16 residues. The germline gives CDR1 MRHNA, CDR2 SNTAGT. The chain's CDR3 is CASRPGQRTGANVLTF. DNA of the CDR3: TGTGCCAGCAGACCGGGACAAAGAACTGGGGCCAACGTCCTGACTTTC.

This chain joins TRBV6-5 and TRBJ1-3; no firm D call. Between the trimmed V and J ends, which lost 5 bases and 4 bases, there was a span of 6 bases. CDR3 length: 12 amino acids. Germline values: CDR1 MNHEY, CDR2 SVGAGI. CDR3 nucleotide sequence: TGTGCCAGCAGTACGTTGGGAAACACCATATATTTT. Translated: CASSTLGNTIYF.

The chain carries TRBV4-1 and TRBJ1-4, with 9 nucleotides matching TRBD1. Germline CDR1 is MGHRA and CDR2 is YSYEKL. The junction had 5 bases not matched to a gene; V was cut back by 0 bases and J by 6 bases. This CDR3 comprises 16 residues. The CDR3 spells CASSQDSGTGYEKLFF. DNA of the CDR3: TGCGCCAGCAGCCAAGATTCTGGGACAGGGTATGAAAAACTGTTTTTT.